The 31 T cell receptor beta chains below were found in one sample sequenced in a study of early stage breast cancer tumors. Generated by immunoSEQ multiplex PCR, the TCRdb table keeps only in-frame clones and is missing some. This sample has tens of thousands of clones, with roughly four fifths found just once. Specimen: blood. The receptors derive from a person aged 40 to 50 with breast cancer.

In this sample, this clone turned up once. V gene TRBV5-6 combines with J gene TRBJ1-2, with D uncertain. There are 15 residues in the CDR3. The ends were cut back, 0 bases at V and 2 bases at J, with 11 bases in the middle. Germline lookup yields CDR1 SGHDT and CDR2 YYEEEE. The CDR3 bases are TGTGCCAGCAGCTTGGTGGCAGGCGGAAACTATGGCTACACCTTC. This translates into CASSLVAGGNYGYTF.

The V and J genes are TRBV28 and TRBJ2-2, with 10 positions matching TRBD2. The junction had 6 bases not matched to a gene; V was cut back by 2 bases and J by 3 bases. This CDR3 spans 17 amino acids. Germline CDR1 and CDR2: MDHEN and SYDVKM. CDR3 residues: CASSLGGLAIYTGELFF. Here the CDR3 DNA reads TGTGCCAGCAGTTTAGGGGGACTAGCGATCTACACCGGGGAGCTGTTTTTT. The complete variable domain, with remaining parts taken from reference TRBV28 and TRBJ2-2, reads DVKVTQSSRYLVKRTGEKVFLECVQDMDHENMFWYRQDPGLGLRLIYFSYDVKMKEKGDIPEGYSVSREKKERFSLILESASTNQTSMYLCASSLGGLAIYTGELFFGEGSRLTVL.

This clone was counted a few times. DNA for the CDR3: TGCGCCAGCAGCCAAGTAGGTCGGATCCAAGAGACCCAGTACTTC. It codes for CASSQVGRIQETQYF. This sequence joins TRBV4-1 and TRBJ2-5; D remains unclear. The CDR3 spans 15 residues. Germline CDR1 MGHRA, CDR2 YSYEKL. V lost 1 base, J lost 1 base, and 10 bases lay in between.

V is TRBV15 and J is TRBJ2-1; the D gene is possibly TRBD1 (5 bases). CDR1 and CDR2 (germline): LNHNV, YYDKDF (reference sequence). Trimming shortened V by 6 bases and J by 6 bases, and 18 bases separated the two germline ends. This CDR3 is built from 15 residues. Here the CDR3 DNA reads TGTGCCACCAGTGTCAAAGAGGCGACAGCCAATGAGCAGTTCTTC. Its protein is CATSVKEATANEQFF.

The CDR3 here is CASSNQGDYGYTF. The CDR3 DNA is TGTGCCAGCAGTAATCAGGGGGACTATGGCTACACCTTC. J is TRBJ1-2 and V is TRBV5-5, with 7 bases aligning to TRBD1. V lost 5 bases, J lost 3 bases, and 4 bases stayed unmatched. Germline CDR1 and CDR2: SGHKS and YYEKEE (reference sequence). The CDR3 is 13 residues long.

V usage is TRBV25-1 and J usage is TRBJ2-7; the D gene is possibly TRBD2 (6 bases). CDR1 and CDR2 (germline): MGHDK, SYGVNS. The V and J ends lost 1 base and 0 bases respectively, with 16 bases between them. This CDR3 has 17 residues. The CDR3 is CASSEFDPGLDSYEQYF. The CDR3 DNA reads TGTGCCAGCAGTGAATTCGATCCGGGACTTGACTCCTACGAGCAGTACTTC.

V is TRBV10-3 and J is TRBJ2-1; possibly TRBD1 for D (5 bases). V was clipped by 6 bases and J by 7 bases, with 13 bases between them. The CDR3 covers 13 residues. CDR1 is ENHRY, CDR2 SYGVKD, per germline. Here the CDR3 reads CAIRGVGANEQFF. In DNA form, the CDR3 reads TGTGCCATCAGAGGGGTAGGGGCGAATGAGCAGTTCTTC.

V usage is TRBV9 and J usage is TRBJ2-3, with unresolved D. The V end lost 0 bases, the J end lost 2 bases, and 10 bases lay between the germline ends. The CDR3 consists of 15 residues. Germline V gene lookup returns CDR1 SGDLS and CDR2 YYNGEE. In DNA form, the CDR3 reads TGTGCCAGCAGCGTAGGAGCTATTAACACAGATACGCAGTATTTT. Its translation is CASSVGAINTDTQYF. The variable domain in full, completed from reference TRBV9 and TRBJ2-3, reads DSGVTQTPKHLITATGQRVTLRCSPRSGDLSVYWYQQSLDQGLQFLIQYYNGEERAKGNILERFSAQQFPDLHSELNLSSLELGDSALYFCASSVGAINTDTQYFGPGTRLTVL.

The chain links TRBV5-6 to TRBJ2-5; TRBD1 agrees at 10 bases. This CDR3 has 15 residues. V dropped 3 bases and J dropped 2; count of bases not matched to a gene: 4. The germline CDR1 and CDR2 sequences are SGHDT and YYEEEE. As DNA, the CDR3 is TGTGCCAGCAGCTCCCGACAGGGGGCACAAGAGACCCAGTACTTC. Protein product: CASSSRQGAQETQYF.

This clone has a handful of counts. V is TRBV4-3 and J is TRBJ2-7, with D tentatively TRBD2 (6 bases). Trimming took off 4 bases at V and 2 bases at J, with 12 bases between the two ends. Germline CDR1 LGHNA, CDR2 YSLEER. The length of the CDR3 is 14 residues. The CDR3: CASSPAGGTYEQYF. CDR3 coding DNA: TGCGCCAGCAGCCCAGCCGGAGGGACCTACGAGCAGTACTTC.

This rearrangement joins TRBV27 to TRBJ2-7; D might be TRBD2 (6 bases). The V and J ends lost 6 bases and 2 bases respectively, with 23 bases between them. Germline V gene data show CDR1 as MNHEY and CDR2 as SMNVEV (reference sequence). This CDR3 contains 17 residues. The CDR3 loop reads CASSLRGGGPPTYEQYF. Written as DNA, the CDR3 is TGTGCCAGCAGCCTCCGGGGAGGCGGGCCCCCAACCTACGAGCAGTACTTC.

The chain has TRBV18 and TRBJ2-3; D call uncertain. CDR3 size: 17 residues. Germline loops: CDR1 KGHSH, CDR2 LQKENI. Trimming took 0 bases from V and 0 from J, leaving 13 bases between them. In DNA, the CDR3 is TGTGCCAGCTCACCACCGTTTGCCATCGGAAGCACAGATACGCAGTATTTT. Translating it yields CASSPPFAIGSTDTQYF.

This clone has a handful of counts. This rearrangement joins TRBV7-9 to TRBJ2-2; D is unclear. The CDR3 length is 13 residues. V dropped 6 bases and J dropped 1 base, with 6 bases sitting between them. CDR1 is SEHNR, CDR2 FQNEAQ, per germline (reference sequence). CDR3 nucleotides: TGTGCCAGCAGTTTCAGGAACACCGGGGAGCTGTTTTTT. Its protein product is CASSFRNTGELFF. Looking up the rest from reference TRBV7-9 and TRBJ2-2 gives the full variable domain: DTGVSQNPRHKITKRGQNVTFRCDPISEHNRLYWYRQTLGQGPEFLTYFQNEAQLEKSRLLSDRFSAERPKGSFSTLEIQRTEQGDSAMYLCASSFRNTGELFFGEGSRLTVL.

The chain links TRBV2 to TRBJ2-5; 10 bases fit TRBD2. Germline values: CDR1 SNHLY, CDR2 FYNNEI. This CDR3 contains 18 residues. Trimming at V came to 7 bases and at J to 1 base, leaving 15 bases not matched to a gene. Here the CDR3 reads CASTSRASGSKGQETQYF. Here the CDR3 DNA reads TGTGCCAGCACCTCAAGGGCTAGCGGGAGCAAGGGCCAAGAGACCCAGTACTTC.

This clone has just a few counts. The chain is built from TRBV6-5 and TRBJ2-7; D might be TRBD1 or TRBD2, each matching 6 bases. Trimming shortened V by 5 bases and J by 0 bases, and 8 bases separated the two germline ends. CDR1 is MNHEY, CDR2 SVGAGI, per germline. This CDR3 is 13 amino acids long. CDR3 protein: CASSRGASYEQYF. The CDR3 nucleotides are TGTGCCAGCAGTAGGGGGGCCTCCTACGAGCAGTACTTC.

The chain employs TRBV27 and TRBJ2-2; D not resolved. This CDR3 has 12 amino acids. CDR1 and CDR2 (germline): MNHEY, SMNVEV (reference sequence). The ends were cut back, 3 bases at V and 7 bases at J, with 6 bases in the middle. CDR3 protein: CASSFWSGELFF. CDR3 sequence (DNA): TGTGCCAGCAGTTTCTGGAGCGGGGAGCTGTTTTTT.

The chain recombines TRBV6-7 with TRBJ1-1; D may be TRBD1 (5 bases). TRBV6-7 is classed as an ORF, of uncertain function. Between the trimmed V and J ends, which lost 6 bases and 4 bases, there was a span of 9 bases. The CDR3 runs 12 residues. CDR3: CASSHQGTEAFF. The CDR3 nucleotides read TGTGCCAGCAGCCATCAGGGCACTGAAGCTTTCTTT.

This chain joins TRBV11-3 and TRBJ2-5; 7 bases are a match to TRBD2. CDR3 size: 16 residues. Trimming at V came to 0 bases and at J to 5 bases, leaving 9 bases not matched to a gene. Germline V gives CDR1 SGHNT, CDR2 YENEEA. The CDR3 loop reads CASSLDFTGGRETQYF. The CDR3 DNA is TGTGCCAGCAGCTTAGATTTTACGGGAGGTAGGGAGACCCAGTACTTC.

This clone was picked up a small number of times. The rearrangement uses TRBV27 and TRBJ1-2; 9 nucleotides align to TRBD1. The CDR3 spans 14 residues. J gave up 4 bases and V 5 bases, and 5 bases lay outside the gene matches. Germline CDR1 is MNHEY and CDR2 is SMNVEV (reference sequence). In DNA form, the CDR3 reads TGTGCCAGCAGTCCCTCGGGACAGGGCTATGGCTACACCTTC. It yields the protein CASSPSGQGYGYTF.

The V gene is TRBV7-9, the J gene TRBJ1-3; D not resolved. V was pared by 1 base and J by 0 bases, with 7 bases between. The CDR3 is made up of 15 amino acids. From germline, CDR1 is SEHNR and CDR2 FQNEAQ (reference sequence). DNA for the CDR3: TGTGCCAGCAGCTTAGGCCAGAACTCTGGAAACACCATATATTTT. Translated: CASSLGQNSGNTIYF.

The chain recombines TRBV4-1 with TRBJ2-7; 7 positions agree with TRBD2. J was trimmed by 3 bases and V by 0 bases; bases with no gene match: 5. CDR3 length equals 15 residues. CDR1 is MGHRA and CDR2 is YSYEKL in the germline V gene. DNA of the CDR3: TGCGCCAGCAGCCAAGATAGAGCGGGGATCTACGAGCAGTACTTC. This codes for CASSQDRAGIYEQYF.

The chain couples TRBV7-9 to TRBJ2-3, with D hard to call. From germline, CDR1 is SEHNR and CDR2 FQNEAQ (reference sequence). V lost 4 bases and J 6 bases, leaving 17 bases between the germline ends. The CDR3 has 15 amino acids. The CDR3 here is CASSSILGSWDTQYF. Here the CDR3 DNA reads TGTGCCAGCAGCTCTATTTTGGGGTCTTGGGATACGCAGTATTTT. Full variable domain (outside the CDR3, taken from reference TRBV7-9 and TRBJ2-3): DTGVSQNPRHKITKRGQNVTFRCDPISEHNRLYWYRQTLGQGPEFLTYFQNEAQLEKSRLLSDRFSAERPKGSFSTLEIQRTEQGDSAMYLCASSSILGSWDTQYFGPGTRLTVL.

This chain links TRBV19 with TRBJ2-1, with D tentatively TRBD1 (6 bases). The CDR3 spans 13 residues. From germline, CDR1 is LNHDA and CDR2 SQIVND (reference sequence). Trimming removed 3 bases from V and 10 bases from J, with 13 bases in between. CDR3 DNA sequence: TGTGCCAGTAGTATGACCCAGGGGCTAGAGCAGTTCTTC. Residues: CASSMTQGLEQFF.

The chain is built from TRBV30 and TRBJ2-5; D is possibly TRBD2 (5 bases). Trimming cost V 0 bases and J 5 bases, with 13 bases left between them. This CDR3 contains 14 residues. Germline V gene sequence: CDR1 GTSNPN, CDR2 SVGIG (reference sequence). DNA of the CDR3: TGTGCCTGGAGTGTAAGAGGGTCCCGGGAGACCCAGTACTTC. Translating gives CAWSVRGSRETQYF.

The J gene is TRBJ1-1, the V gene TRBV12-5; D not resolved. V lost 7 bases, J lost 1 base, and 13 bases lay in between. There are 14 residues in the CDR3. From germline, CDR1 is LGHNT and CDR2 FRNRAP. In nucleotides, the CDR3 is TGTGCTAGTGCCGCACCATGGGGGAACACTGAAGCTTTCTTT. This sequence encodes CASAAPWGNTEAFF.

CDR3 nucleotides: TGTGCCAGCAGTACCGGGTCTCAAACCTACGAGCAGTACTTC. Its translation: CASSTGSQTYEQYF. This chain uses TRBV6-6 with TRBJ2-7; D not resolved. This CDR3 has 14 residues. V was trimmed by 5 bases and J by 2 bases, leaving 13 bases between them. The germline CDR1 and CDR2 sequences are MNHNY and SVGAGI (reference sequence).

The chain has TRBV5-4 and TRBJ2-7; TRBD2 matches 7 bases. The CDR3 consists of 16 residues. Per germline, CDR1 SGHNT and CDR2 YYREEE (reference sequence). J lost 6 bases, V lost 4 bases, and 16 bases had no gene match. This CDR3 reads CASSEGAGVLQGEQYF. The CDR3 nucleotides are TGTGCCAGCAGCGAGGGTGCGGGGGTACTCCAGGGCGAGCAGTACTTC.

This chain connects TRBV19 to TRBJ2-3; no clear D gene. The CDR3 is 12 residues long. The germline CDR1 and CDR2 sequences are LNHDA and SQIVND (reference sequence). V lost 3 bases and J lost 6, with 7 bases in between. This CDR3 is CASSIPLDTQYF. The CDR3 nucleotides are TGTGCCAGTAGTATTCCTCTGGATACGCAGTATTTT.

This sequence joins TRBV27 and TRBJ2-1, with D maybe TRBD2 (5 bases). Trimming cost V 3 bases and J 2 bases, with 20 bases left between them. This CDR3 is built from 18 residues. CDR1 and CDR2 from the germline V gene are MNHEY and SMNVEV (reference sequence). The CDR3 protein is CASSFWLGRLAAYNEQFF. The CDR3 DNA reads as TGTGCCAGCAGTTTTTGGTTGGGCAGGCTAGCCGCCTACAATGAGCAGTTCTTC.

The V call is TRBV7-9, the J call TRBJ2-1; tentative D call: TRBD2 (5 bases). Between the trimmed V and J ends, which lost 5 bases and 5 bases, there was a span of 13 bases. The CDR3 covers 14 residues. CDR1 is SEHNR and CDR2 is FQNEAQ in the germline V gene (reference sequence). CDR3 nucleotides: TGTGCCAGCAGCCCCGCCGGGAATCACAATGAGCAGTTCTTC. This codes for CASSPAGNHNEQFF.

The chain has TRBV27 and TRBJ1-4; 8 bases map to TRBD1. CDR3 length: 15 amino acids. V lost 6 bases, J lost 4 bases, and 7 bases stayed unmatched. Germline CDR1 MNHEY, CDR2 SMNVEV (reference sequence). The CDR3 sequence is CASSFTGGRNEKLFF. Written as DNA, the CDR3 is TGTGCCAGCAGCTTTACAGGGGGGCGTAATGAAAAACTGTTTTTT.